The source of this TCR beta chain is a study of blood T cell repertoires in COVID-19. At the level of the study: Samples of COVID-19 (acute and convalescent) were obtained from the United States, Italy and Spain. PBMCs, B-cell-depleted T cells, or T cells were the source of the cDNA or gDNA that made up the material.

Germline CDR1 and CDR2: SGHRS and YFSETQ. Trimming removed 0 bases from V and 1 base from J, with 5 bases in between. This CDR3 comprises 15 residues. Original processing notes: Reference gene primer amplification gave estimated nucleated cell counts. The assay was immunoSEQ multiplex PCR, and TCRdb's table has in-frame clones only and misses some. V and J calls and clone size are as listed in that table; D and trimming were resolved from the DNA. The profile shows about 140,000 clones, 78% of them singletons. The V and J genes are TRBV5-1 and TRBJ2-6, with unresolved D. This TCR was sampled from a man aged 55 to 69 who had recovered from COVID-19. Material for sequencing was peripheral blood. DNA for the CDR3: TGCGCCAGCAGCTTGGGTACTTCTGGGGCCAACGTCCTGACTTTC. Protein: CASSLGTSGANVLTF. The full variable domain, rest sourced from reference TRBV5-1 and TRBJ2-6, is KAGVTQTPRYLIKTRGQQVTLSCSPISGHRSVSWYQQTPGQGLQFLFEYFSETQRNKGNFPGRFSGRQFSNSRSEMNVSTLELGDSALYLCASSLGTSGANVLTFGAGSRLTVL.